What follows describes a single T cell receptor beta chain. The sample originates from a study of CD8+ T cells in alopecia areata. Trimming removed 4 bases from V and 0 bases from J; junction bases left unmatched: 2. Germline-derived CDR1 and CDR2 are MNHNS and SASEGT. The CDR3 totals 15 residues. Extraction and reverse transcription of RNA yielded cDNA as the sequencing template. This table comes from immunoSEQ multiplex PCR, and its TCRdb copy is limited to in-frame clones, with some not included. The repertoire has about 210,000 clones, about 64% of them found once; the top ten carry around 4.3%. Specified treatment: oral pan-JAK inhibitor, 5-10 mg twice daily.

V and J are TRBV6-1 and TRBJ2-3; 9 nucleotides match TRBD2. This sequence was found in a human donor with alopecia areata. Here the sequenced sample was CD4+ T cells sorted from blood, taken at week 4, from a patient treated with tofacitinib. In DNA, the CDR3 is TGTGCCAGCAGTGGACTAGCGGTGAGCACAGATACGCAGTATTTT. This encodes CASSGLAVSTDTQYF.